This record looks at one T cell receptor (beta chain) sequence and its context. Its antigen is unidentified. The source of the sample is a study of post-analysis software for immune sequencing data. Whole-study findings and limits: Higher frequency in patients than in controls was seen for about five TRBV segments, with TRBV5-6, TRBV5-1 and TRBV20-1 among them.

In germline, CDR1 is SGHTA, CDR2 FQGTGA. Between the trimmed V and J ends, which lost 2 bases and 10 bases, there was a span of 12 bases. This CDR3 has 13 residues. Researchers reported that TCR beta cDNA libraries carried unique molecular identifiers. TCRdb reprocessed the PCR reads via MiXCR and lists one record per CDR3 protein. The sample has under 900,000 distinct CDR3 sequences, 53% seen once; the top ten hold about 4.5%. The sequence derives from a girl under 18 with multiple sclerosis. The V gene is TRBV7-3, the J gene TRBJ2-1; a possible D gene is TRBD1 (6 bases). The sample consisted of blood. The CDR3 sequence: CASSLQDSWEQFF. The CDR3 DNA follows: TGTGCCAGCAGCTTACAGGACAGTTGGGAGCAGTTCTTC.